Given below is one TCR beta chain in context. This clone was detected only a few times. No antigen is known for it. Base-call qualities are not available, and no considerably larger clone is one nucleotide away. The source of the sample is a study of cytomegalovirus exposure and HLA in healthy donors (TCRdb year 2017). In terms of the full investigation: In an earlier analysis of approximately 640 of the donors, roughly 300 Gb of sequence data and 117 million unique TCR beta sequences from 150 million to 200 million T cells were reported. About 320 gigabases of sequencing data and tens of millions of unique TCR sequences were included in an early release covering 550 to 800 HLA-typed donors. Of the roughly 410 genotyped donors, roughly 80% were placed in the genetic ancestry cluster associated with self-reported Caucasian donors. The study aimed to test whether signatures of past pathogen exposure could be identified by cataloging public T cell receptors. The study used immunosequencing to profile the T cell repertoires of some 600 subjects and linked those repertoires to cytomegalovirus serostatus. A separate validation cohort of some 130 different subjects was used in addition to the roughly 700-subject first cohort. To predict cytomegalovirus infection status, the study brought together high-throughput TCR immunosequencing, statistical association of individual TCRs with disease status, and machine learning. To study patterns of TCR occurrence, a later analysis re-analyzed previously published TCR beta repertoires from 666 donors and added high-resolution HLA genotyping. Rather than drawing on any new phenotypic data, the later analysis identified candidate immune exposures from TCR beta sequences and the way those sequences occurred across donors. To decide whether each TCR beta V gene segment behaved as functional or pseudogenic, an earlier analysis of some 540 of the donors relied on high-throughput TCR beta sequencing. Donor age, sex, ethnicity and CMV serostatus were compiled together with the repertoire data. A later genetic analysis took genome-wide SNP genotypes for about 55% of the 666 donors and used that subset as a discovery cohort. All discovery cohort repertoires had been generated using a single sequencing platform. HLA typing covered class I and class II loci at four-digit resolution. The number of typed donors differed by locus: roughly 629-640 for A, B, C, DRB1 and DQB1; 500 to 550 for DQA1; 606 for DPA1; and approximately 450 for DPB1. Because of strong linkage in the cohort, 4 to 6 DR-DQ haplotypes were treated as single units for association and clustering. Among 350 to 400 genotyped donors of the cohort, an average of about 240,000 unique TCR beta nucleotide sequences were sequenced per donor, 15% to 20% of them non-productive. Study-level results and caveats: In a later analysis, HLA-associated TCR beta chains showed more clonal expansion and lower generation probabilities than non-associated chains that were equally common. Broadly in line with IMGT annotations, most TCR beta V segments showed up in productive rearrangements about 87% or about 30% of the time in an earlier analysis of several hundred of the donors. For the cohort, immune exposure information was limited to CMV serostatus. This cohort had only TCR beta chains sequenced, and the lack of alpha or paired-chain data limited which features could be detected. A cluster of highly shared sequence variants was judged likely to represent a technical artifact of the sequencing pipeline. Roughly uniform sequencing depth across donors was assumed in presence/absence analyses, although this assumption may not hold. In a later analysis, most CMV-associated TCR beta chains were found to appear HLA-restricted, with HLA associations seemingly driven largely by CMV exposure. A further reported finding was that TCR beta sequences accurately predicted the HLA-A and HLA-B alleles for most subjects in the first cohort. The authors suggested that the approach could potentially be extended to other disease states and immunological phenotypes. Because counts were too low, 15 to 20 rarely observed V segments, including chromosome 9 orphons, were excluded from the earlier analysis of 587 of the donors. The classifier was reported to diagnose cytomegalovirus status with high specificity and sensitivity in both the original cohort and the validation cohort. Specific HLA alleles were associated with around 18,000 TCR beta sequences at a false discovery rate of 0.05 in a later analysis. A later genetic analysis reported fewer N-insertions in productive TCRs among donors in an Asian-associated ancestry cluster than the roughly 690-donor mean. When HLA alleles, especially DR and DQ, strongly co-occurred, TCR associations were difficult to assign to individual alleles. Several of the top co-occurrence clusters appeared to be linked to parvovirus B19, influenza, CMV and Epstein-Barr virus, according to a later analysis. Because HLA typing was unavailable for some donors at each locus, only the typed subset was used in association tests. In vitro tests confirmed that a few of the cytomegalovirus-associated TCR beta chains recognize cytomegalovirus antigens. A later genetic analysis associated a missense DCLRE1C variant with V-gene and J-gene trimming of TCR beta chains, and an independent cohort replicated the association. Across donors, most TCR sequences were observed very rarely, whereas some public TCRs were present in many individuals. Some IMGT-functional V segments, including TRBV6-2 and TRBV6-3, could not be distinguished by the 87-base-pair reads and were therefore excluded. According to a later analysis, TCR association rates differed among HLA loci, with DRB1 alleles showing the most associated TCRs and HLA-C alleles showing the fewest. The study listed 164 TCR beta chains as associated with cytomegalovirus. Linkage disequilibrium might explain the correlated functional status among segregating V segments, but an unknown experimental factor could not be excluded.

The cohort comprised some 680 healthy bone marrow donors. At the time of sampling, all cohort members were nominally healthy, though unrecorded immune exposures were likely present. The donor tested CMV seropositive and was one of the 289 seropositive cohort members. Every donor gave a peripheral blood sample, and the peripheral blood mononuclear cells from that sample were used for TCR beta sequencing. Genomic DNA extraction from the blood cell samples was performed with the Qiagen DNeasy Blood Extraction Kit. Looking up the germline V gene (reference sequence) yields CDR1 LNHDA and CDR2 SQIVND. The CDR3 measures 13 amino acids from cysteine to phenylalanine. Only the CDR3 portion is preserved as DNA: 39 bases, with reading frame beginning at the first base. V is shortened by 6 bases, J by 2 bases, and the region joining them spans 10 bases. Libraries came from the immunoSEQ multiplex PCR assay. The multiplex PCR relied on a mix of 60 forward primers for TCR Vbeta segments and 13 reverse primers for TCR Jbeta segments. Amplification of the CDR3 region of rearranged TCR beta genes was performed with a multiplex PCR assay on genomic DNA. The Illumina HiSeq System was used to sequence the amplified TCR beta libraries as 87-base-pair reads. Per the original workflow: In a later analysis, about 80 million unique TCR beta chains were counted across the 500 to 850 repertoires, and roughly 11 million of these chains were shared by at least two donors. Raw reads were error-corrected and collapsed into unique sequences by a nearest-neighbor algorithm in which closely related sequences were merged to remove PCR and sequencing errors. CDR3 sequences were aligned to IMGT reference sequences to assign V, D and J gene segments. For a sequence to be retained, a match of at least six nucleotides was required to both a V gene segment and a J gene segment. Rearrangements were called productive when the CDR3 lacked stop codons and stayed in frame with V and J; all others were non-productive. Following IMGT convention, CDR3 was defined as the stretch from the second conserved V-encoded cysteine up to the conserved J-encoded phenylalanine. The earlier analysis of about 590 of the donors excluded sequences that lacked an unambiguous match to a single V gene segment. In an earlier analysis of a few hundred of the donors, a V segment was called functional when productive rearrangements were above 56.7%, and segregating when the standard deviation between donors exceeded 5%. To diagnose cytomegalovirus status from the catalog of TCR beta chain sequences, a statistical classification framework was built. In a later analysis, TCR nucleotide sequences were compared against IMGT/GENE-DB human TR gene sequences so that V and J genes could be assigned. In a later analysis, CDR3 sequences and most-parsimonious VDJ recombination scenarios were assigned using the TCRdist pipeline. In a later analysis, each TCR beta chain was defined by its CDR3 amino acid sequence together with its V-gene family, and reads lacking a unique V-gene family were excluded. As a way to deal with suspected cross-contamination and a sequencing artifact, a later analysis dropped more than 500 nucleotide sequences that were highly shared and had low generation probability. In a later analysis, a clonal expansion index was calculated for each public chain from normalized within-repertoire ranks of inferred template counts. Generation probabilities in a later analysis came from a VDJ recombination model fitted to out-of-frame rearrangements, and those results were checked against IGoR. In a later analysis, TCR-TCR, TCR-HLA and TCR-CMV co-occurrence was scored with hypergeometric tests, and a repertoire-size bias correction was applied to TCR pairs. In a later analysis, false discovery rates were estimated by permuting HLA or CMV assignments 20 times. In a later analysis, co-occurring TCRs were grouped using DBSCAN, with TCRdist sequence similarity added in when clustering inside HLA-allele-positive subsets. Repertoires with fewer than 30,000 or more than 120,000 public chains were left out of co-occurrence clustering, as were about five repertoires with anomalous nucleotide sharing. The table comes from immuneACCESS by way of TCRdb, which keeps in-frame sequences with V and J called. Part of the clones is missing from these tables; in studies checked, under half for an unresolved V gene and the rest for unknown reasons. That table is the source of V, J and clone size, and D and trimming were worked out from the DNA. This sample holds under 200,000 clones; approximately 12% were observed only once. The biggest ten clones account for less than 8.5% of the sample.

This sequence uses TRBV19 and TRBJ1-2; the D gene is perhaps TRBD1, from 5 matching bases. The source is a middle-aged man in good health and CMV-seropositive. Sequenced: PBMCs. The CDR3 region reads CASRQGGNYGYTF. The DNA sequence follows: TGTGCCAGTAGGCAGGGAGGCAACTATGGCTACACCTTC.